This TCR beta chain originates from a study of persistence of HIV-infected CD4 T cells. Study-wide findings and caveats: Within sorted populations, more oligoclonal TCRs accompanied more oligoclonal proviruses.

This was the immunoSEQ version 4 assay in survey mode. Each sample used up to roughly 1 ug genomic DNA diluted to about 10 ng/uL. Sequencing was performed with immunoSEQ multiplex PCR; in TCRdb, only in-frame clones are kept and a portion is missing. The profile shows some 50,000 clones, around 90% of them singletons. Nonspecific anti-CD3/anti-CD28 bead stimulation represents the broad CD4+ T cell repertoire. Responding CD4+ T cells were sorted by upregulation of both CD40 ligand and CD69. These HIV-1-infected adults initiated suppressive ART in chronic infection. CD4+ T cell counts exceeded 400 cells/uL; CMV serology was positive. The CDR3 length is 13 residues. Per germline, CDR1 SGHKS and CDR2 YYEKEE (reference sequence). The V segment lost 4 bases and the J segment 10 bases; nucleotides outside the gene matches: 10. With respect to this clone: Antigen: not known.

The rearrangement uses TRBV5-5 and TRBJ1-1; 7 nucleotides line up with TRBD1. The TCR originated in an adult woman with HIV who was CMV-seropositive. Sequenced here: CD4+ T cells sorted from PBMCs after approximately 20-hour stimulation, sampled from a patient who received antiretroviral therapy. As DNA, the CDR3 is TGTGCCAGCAGCCGTGAGGGGGCGGGGGGAGCTTTCTTT. Translated: CASSREGAGGAFF.